This T cell receptor beta chain was recovered during a study of cytotoxic CD8 clonotypes in ibrutinib-treated CLL. The trim removed 0 bases at V and 3 bases at J, leaving 4 bases unmatched. The germline gives CDR1 SGHTA, CDR2 FQGTGA. This CDR3 is built from 15 residues. Overall study results and limits: Patients with sustained remission and those progressing were sampled at differing times.

This clone was found a few times. The antigen is undetermined. Measured with immunoSEQ multiplex PCR; TCRdb has only the in-frame clones, and not every one. The sample has 50,000 to 70,000 clones, 50% to 70% seen once. As input for TCR beta libraries, about 1.8 micrograms of genomic DNA came from cryopreserved PBMCs. The sequencing used PBMCs, collected at disease progression, from a patient treated with ibrutinib. The chain has TRBV7-3 and TRBJ2-5, with 7 bases that match TRBD1. The sequence was obtained from a human donor with chronic lymphocytic leukemia. The CDR3 bases are TGTGCCAGCAGCTTAACGGGACAGTTTGAAGAGACCCAGTACTTC. This codes for CASSLTGQFEETQYF.